A selection of T cell receptor beta chains follows, all from one sample in a study of T cells in Graves' hyperthyroidism and ophthalmopathy. A single record per CDR3 protein comes from TCRdb applying MiXCR to the multiplex PCR reads. Among some 460,000 distinct CDR3 sequences listed, more than 15% were seen once. Specimen: blood. These receptors originate from a woman aged 18-35 years with Graves' hyperthyroidism. Each CDR3 is given with its conserved first and last residue. D genes are given only for firm matches. Expanded clones get a size class; other rows say once, few or many, or leave the size out.

>many|TRBV29-1|TRBJ2-2|.
CSVEGHVGTGELFF
TGCAGCGTTGAAGGGCACGTGGGCACCGGGGAGCTGTTTTTT
>few|TRBV28|TRBJ2-2|TRBD1
CASSWDRGRTGELFF
TGTGCCAGCAGTTGGGACAGGGGGCGAACCGGGGAGCTGTTTTTT
>.|TRBV14|TRBJ1-1|.
CASSRVDWDTEAFF
TGTGCCAGCAGCCGAGTAGACTGGGACACTGAAGCTTTCTTT
>many|TRBV2|TRBJ1-3|.
CASSGDNGRGNTIYF
TGTGCCAGCAGCGGGGACAACGGGCGTGGAAACACCATATATTTT
>many|TRBV3-1|TRBJ2-7|TRBD2
CASSQGLAGREQYF
TGTGCCAGCAGCCAGGGACTAGCGGGAAGGGAGCAGTACTTC
>many|TRBV24-1|TRBJ2-3|TRBD2
CATSEGSGGDGRDTQYF
TGTGCCACCAGTGAGGGGAGCGGGGGGGATGGAAGAGATACGCAGTATTTT
>.|TRBV5-5|TRBJ1-6|TRBD1
CASSLRTGVSPLHF
TGTGCCAGCAGCTTGAGGACAGGGGTTTCACCCCTCCACTTT
>.|TRBV4-1|TRBJ1-5|.
CASSQVGGRGQPQHF
TGCGCCAGCAGCCAAGTCGGGGGGCGCGGGCAGCCCCAGCATTTT
>.|TRBV3-1|TRBJ1-1|.
CASSQGPANTEAFF
TGTGCCAGCAGCCAAGGACCGGCGAACACTGAAGCTTTCTTT
>many|TRBV3-1|TRBJ1-2|.
CASSQDFRGSGYTF
TGTGCCAGCAGCCAAGATTTCCGGGGCAGTGGGTACACCTTC
>many|TRBV10-3|TRBJ1-6|TRBD1
CAIRLDRENSPLHF
TGTGCCATCAGGTTGGACAGGGAAAATTCACCCCTCCACTTT
>.|TRBV19|TRBJ2-2|.
CASSKATGELFF
TGTGCCAGTAGTAAGGCGACCGGGGAGCTGTTTTTT
>few|TRBV27|TRBJ1-2|TRBD1
CASRRRDRLYGYTF
TGTGCCAGCAGGAGGCGGGACAGACTTTATGGCTACACCTTC
>many|TRBV6-1|TRBJ2-7|.
CASSSPELPYEQYF
TGTGCCAGCAGTTCCCCTGAATTACCCTACGAGCAGTACTTC
>.|TRBV29-1|TRBJ1-2|TRBD1
CSAPGTGYGGYTF
TGCAGCGCCCCCGGGACAGGGTATGGTGGCTACACCTTC
>many|TRBV6-1|TRBJ1-1|TRBD1
CASSAGTGENTEAFF
TGTGCCAGCAGCGCGGGGACAGGGGAGAACACTGAAGCTTTCTTT
>many|TRBV19|TRBJ2-1|.
CASSTGPNRKDEQFF
TGTGCCAGTAGTACCGGACCTAATCGGAAGGATGAGCAGTTCTTC
>many|TRBV12-3/TRBV12-4|TRBJ2-7|TRBD1
CASGLGTGDEEQYF
TGTGCCAGCGGGTTGGGGACAGGAGACGAAGAGCAGTACTTC
>few|TRBV20-1|TRBJ2-7|.
CSAPFPETHFEQYF
TGCAGTGCTCCCTTTCCCGAAACCCACTTCGAGCAGTACTTC
>.|TRBV7-9|TRBJ1-3|.
CASSSFGRAGNTIYF
TGTGCCAGCAGCTCCTTCGGCAGGGCGGGAAACACCATATATTTT
>many|TRBV3-1|TRBJ2-1|.
CASSQDLYSSYNEQFF
TGTGCCAGCAGCCAAGATCTGTATAGCTCCTACAATGAGCAGTTCTTC
>.|TRBV19|TRBJ2-5|.
CASSQQGAETQYF
TGTGCCAGTAGCCAACAGGGCGCAGAGACCCAGTACTTC
>.|TRBV20-1|TRBJ1-2|TRBD1
CSGRGTGSIDYTF
TGCAGTGGCCGCGGGACAGGCTCTATTGACTACACCTTC
>.|TRBV30|TRBJ1-1|TRBD1
CAWGPTGEAFF
TGTGCCTGGGGACCGACAGGGGAAGCTTTCTTT
>many|TRBV2|TRBJ1-1|.
CASTSAVAFF
TGTGCCAGCACCTCGGCAGTGGCTTTCTTT
>many|TRBV6-2/TRBV6-3|TRBJ2-7|.
CASSPLGGNTYEQYF
TGTGCCAGCAGCCCCTTAGGGGGGAACACCTACGAGCAGTACTTC
>many|TRBV6-1|TRBJ1-5|.
CASTPGGDNQPQHF
TGTGCCAGCACCCCGGGGGGGGATAATCAGCCCCAGCATTTT
>few|TRBV24-1|TRBJ2-3|TRBD2
CATSDPGLGWYF
TGTGCCACCAGTGATCCCGGACTAGGATGGTATTTT
>.|TRBV25-1|TRBJ2-7|TRBD1
CASSNDRGQEQYF
TGTGCCAGCAGTAACGACAGGGGTCAAGAGCAGTACTTC
>.|TRBV11-3|TRBJ1-1|TRBD1
CASSGRGHTEAFF
TGTGCCAGCAGCGGGAGGGGGCACACTGAAGCTTTCTTT
>many|TRBV6-1|TRBJ2-3|.
CASSYLSTIASTDTQYF
TGTGCCAGCAGTTACCTATCGACAATTGCGAGCACAGATACGCAGTATTTT
>.|TRBV5-1|TRBJ2-2|.
CASSGPRTANTGELFF
TGCGCCAGCAGCGGACCAAGGACAGCGAACACCGGGGAGCTGTTTTTT
>.|TRBV5-1|TRBJ1-1|.
CASRSSRFRLWTEAFF
TGCGCCAGCAGGTCCTCCCGCTTTCGTTTGTGGACTGAAGCTTTCTTT
>many|TRBV13|TRBJ2-3|.
CASGMRGQSTDTQYF
TGTGCCAGCGGAATGCGGGGGCAAAGCACAGATACGCAGTATTTT
>many|TRBV2|TRBJ2-7|.
CASSSPQASYEQYF
TGTGCCAGCAGCTCACCTCAGGCTAGCTACGAGCAGTACTTC
>many|TRBV20-1|TRBJ1-5|.
CSAHWGTDSNQPQHF
TGCAGTGCCCATTGGGGTACCGATAGCAATCAGCCCCAGCATTTT
>once|TRBV25-1|TRBJ1-1|.
CASSGWGTEAFF
TGTGCCAGCAGTGGATGGGGCACTGAAGCTTTCTTT
>many|TRBV6-1|TRBJ1-5|.
CASSEVPGQLGGIANQPQHF
TGTGCCAGCAGTGAAGTTCCAGGGCAGTTAGGGGGTATAGCAAATCAGCCCCAGCATTTT
>many|TRBV28|TRBJ2-1|TRBD1
CASSPGGASYNEQFF
TGTGCCAGCAGCCCAGGGGGCGCATCCTACAATGAGCAGTTCTTC
>many|TRBV6-1|TRBJ1-5|TRBD1
CASQQGASNQPQHF
TGTGCCAGCCAACAGGGGGCTAGCAATCAGCCCCAGCATTTT